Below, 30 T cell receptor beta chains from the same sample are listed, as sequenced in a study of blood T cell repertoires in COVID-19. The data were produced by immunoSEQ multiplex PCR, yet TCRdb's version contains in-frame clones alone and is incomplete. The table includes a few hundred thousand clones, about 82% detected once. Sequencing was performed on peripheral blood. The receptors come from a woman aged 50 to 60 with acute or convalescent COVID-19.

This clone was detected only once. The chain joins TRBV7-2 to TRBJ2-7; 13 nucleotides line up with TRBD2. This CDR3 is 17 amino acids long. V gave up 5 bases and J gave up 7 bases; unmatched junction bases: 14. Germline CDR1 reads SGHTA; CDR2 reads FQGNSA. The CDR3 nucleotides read TGTGCCAGCAGCCGGGGACTAGCGGGACTAAGCTCGGGGGAGCAGTACTTC. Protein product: CASSRGLAGLSSGEQYF.

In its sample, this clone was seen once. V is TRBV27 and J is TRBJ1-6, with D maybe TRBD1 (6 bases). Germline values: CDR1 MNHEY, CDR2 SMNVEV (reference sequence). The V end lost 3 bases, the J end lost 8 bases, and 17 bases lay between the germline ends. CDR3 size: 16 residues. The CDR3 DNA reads TGTGCCAGCAGTTTGGCCGGCAGGGGATTCTATTCACCCCTCCACTTT. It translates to CASSLAGRGFYSPLHF.

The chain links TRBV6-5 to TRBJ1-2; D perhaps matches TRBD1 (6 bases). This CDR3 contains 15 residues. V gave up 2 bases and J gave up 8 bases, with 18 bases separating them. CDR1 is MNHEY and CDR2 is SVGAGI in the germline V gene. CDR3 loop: CASSYGRRGALGYTF. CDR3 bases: TGTGCCAGCAGTTACGGTCGGCGGGGGGCGCTGGGCTACACCTTC.

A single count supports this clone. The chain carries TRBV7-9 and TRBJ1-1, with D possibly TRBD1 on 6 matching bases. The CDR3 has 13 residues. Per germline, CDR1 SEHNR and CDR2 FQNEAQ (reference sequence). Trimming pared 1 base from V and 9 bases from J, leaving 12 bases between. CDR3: CASSLGGQAQAFF. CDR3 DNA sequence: TGTGCCAGCAGCTTAGGGGGACAAGCACAAGCTTTCTTT.

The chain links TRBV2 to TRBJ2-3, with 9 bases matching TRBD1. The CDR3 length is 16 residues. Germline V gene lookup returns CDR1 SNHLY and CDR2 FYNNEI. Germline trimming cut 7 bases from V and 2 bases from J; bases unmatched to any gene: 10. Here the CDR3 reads CASTLLGQGNTDTQYF. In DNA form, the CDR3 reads TGTGCCAGCACTCTATTAGGACAGGGGAACACAGATACGCAGTATTTT.

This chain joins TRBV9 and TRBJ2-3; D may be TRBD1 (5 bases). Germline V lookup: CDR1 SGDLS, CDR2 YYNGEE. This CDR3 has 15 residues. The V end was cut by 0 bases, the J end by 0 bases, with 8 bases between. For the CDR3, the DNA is TGTGCCAGCAGCGTAGGCGACAGAAGCACAGATACGCAGTATTTT. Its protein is CASSVGDRSTDTQYF.

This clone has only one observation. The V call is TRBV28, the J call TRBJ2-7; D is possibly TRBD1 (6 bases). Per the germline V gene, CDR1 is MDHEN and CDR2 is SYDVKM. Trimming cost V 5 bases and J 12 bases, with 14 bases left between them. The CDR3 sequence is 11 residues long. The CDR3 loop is CASSLNRESYF. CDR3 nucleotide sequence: TGTGCCAGCAGTCTGAACAGGGAGTCGTACTTC.

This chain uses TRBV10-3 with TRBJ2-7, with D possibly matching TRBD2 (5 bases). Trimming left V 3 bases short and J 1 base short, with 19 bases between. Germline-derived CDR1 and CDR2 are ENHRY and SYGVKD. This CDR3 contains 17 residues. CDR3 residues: CAISDRGWRIPSYEQYF. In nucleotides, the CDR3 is TGTGCCATCAGTGATCGTGGTTGGAGGATTCCATCCTACGAGCAGTACTTC.

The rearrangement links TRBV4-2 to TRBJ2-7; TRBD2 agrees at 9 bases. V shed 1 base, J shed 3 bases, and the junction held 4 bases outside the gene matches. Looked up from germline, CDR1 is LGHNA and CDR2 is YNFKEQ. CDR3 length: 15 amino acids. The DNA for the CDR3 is TGTGCCAGCAGCCAAGGGGCTAGCGGGATCTACGAGCAGTACTTC. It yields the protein CASSQGASGIYEQYF.

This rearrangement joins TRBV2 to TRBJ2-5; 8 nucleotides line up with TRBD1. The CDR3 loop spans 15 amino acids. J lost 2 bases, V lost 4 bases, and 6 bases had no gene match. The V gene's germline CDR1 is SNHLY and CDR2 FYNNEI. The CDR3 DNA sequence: TGTGCCAGCAGTGCCTGGACAGGGACTCAAGAGACCCAGTACTTC. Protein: CASSAWTGTQETQYF.

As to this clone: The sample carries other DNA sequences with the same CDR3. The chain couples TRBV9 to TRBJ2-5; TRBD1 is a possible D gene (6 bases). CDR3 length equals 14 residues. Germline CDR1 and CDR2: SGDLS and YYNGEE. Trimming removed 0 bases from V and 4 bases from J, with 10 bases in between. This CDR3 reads CASSVGGRGETQYF. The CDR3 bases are TGTGCCAGCAGCGTAGGGGGCAGGGGAGAGACCCAGTACTTC.

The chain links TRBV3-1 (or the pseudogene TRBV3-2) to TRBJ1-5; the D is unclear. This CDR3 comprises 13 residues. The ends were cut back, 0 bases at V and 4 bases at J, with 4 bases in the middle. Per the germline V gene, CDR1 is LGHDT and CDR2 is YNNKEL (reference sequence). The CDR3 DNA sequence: TGTGCCAGCAGCCAAGATCGGAATCAGCCCCAGCATTTT. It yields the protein CASSQDRNQPQHF.

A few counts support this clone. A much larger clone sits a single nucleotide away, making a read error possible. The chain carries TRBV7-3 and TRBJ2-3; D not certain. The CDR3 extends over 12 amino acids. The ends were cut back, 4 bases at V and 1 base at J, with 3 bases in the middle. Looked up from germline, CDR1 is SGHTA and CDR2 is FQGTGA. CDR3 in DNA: TGTGCCAGCAGCTCGGGCACAGATACGCAGTATTTT. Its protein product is CASSSGTDTQYF. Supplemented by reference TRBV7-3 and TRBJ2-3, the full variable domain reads GAGVSQTPSNKVTEKGKYVELRCDPISGHTALYWYRQSLGQGPEFLIYFQGTGAADDSGLPNDRFFAVRPEGSVSTLKIQRTERGDSAVYLCASSSGTDTQYFGPGTRLTVL.

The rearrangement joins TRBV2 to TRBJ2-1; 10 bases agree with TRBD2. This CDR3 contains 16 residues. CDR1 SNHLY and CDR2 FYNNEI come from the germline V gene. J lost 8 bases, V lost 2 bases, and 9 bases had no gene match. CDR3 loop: CASSEPRLAGYDEQFF. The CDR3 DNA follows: TGTGCCAGCAGTGAACCTCGACTAGCGGGTTACGATGAGCAGTTCTTC.

The DNA for the CDR3 is TGTGCCAGCAGTCCTCTTGGGACAGGGAATGAAAAACTGTTTTTT. It specifies CASSPLGTGNEKLFF. V and J are TRBV28 and TRBJ1-4; the match to TRBD1 covers 9 bases. The ends lost 5 bases at V and 5 bases at J; junction bases unmatched: 6. The CDR3 is made up of 15 amino acids. Germline CDR1 reads MDHEN; CDR2 reads SYDVKM.

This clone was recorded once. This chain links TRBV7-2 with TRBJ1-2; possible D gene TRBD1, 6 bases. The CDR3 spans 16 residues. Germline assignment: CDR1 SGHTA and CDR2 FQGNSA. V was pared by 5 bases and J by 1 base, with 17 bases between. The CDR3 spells CASSPRPGTFNYGYTF. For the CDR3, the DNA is TGTGCCAGCAGCCCGCGGCCCGGGACATTTAACTATGGCTACACCTTC.

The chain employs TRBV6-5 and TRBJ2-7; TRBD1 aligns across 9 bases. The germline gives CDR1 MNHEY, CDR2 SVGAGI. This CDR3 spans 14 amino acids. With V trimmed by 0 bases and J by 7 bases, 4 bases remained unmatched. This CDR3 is CASSYSQGAREQYF. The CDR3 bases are TGTGCCAGCAGTTACTCACAGGGGGCGAGGGAGCAGTACTTC.

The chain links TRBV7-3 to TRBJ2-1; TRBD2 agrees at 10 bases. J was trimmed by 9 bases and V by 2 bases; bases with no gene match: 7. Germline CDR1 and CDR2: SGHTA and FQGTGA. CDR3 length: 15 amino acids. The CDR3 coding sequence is TGTGCCAGCAGCTTATCTAGCGGGAGAGTGAGTGAGCAGTTCTTC. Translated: CASSLSSGRVSEQFF.

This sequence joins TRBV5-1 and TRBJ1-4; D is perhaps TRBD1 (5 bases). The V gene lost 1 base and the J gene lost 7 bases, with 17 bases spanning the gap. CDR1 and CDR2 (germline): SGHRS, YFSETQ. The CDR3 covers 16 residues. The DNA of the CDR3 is TGCGCCAGCAGCTTGATGGGATCAGGGCCTGGTGAAAAACTGTTTTTT. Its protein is CASSLMGSGPGEKLFF.

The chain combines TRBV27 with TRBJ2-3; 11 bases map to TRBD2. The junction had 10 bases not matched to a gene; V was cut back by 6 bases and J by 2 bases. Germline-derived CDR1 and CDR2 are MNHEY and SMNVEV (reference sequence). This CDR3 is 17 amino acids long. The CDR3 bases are TGTGCCAGCAGAGTGACTAGCGGGACCTTCTACACAGATACGCAGTATTTT. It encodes CASRVTSGTFYTDTQYF.

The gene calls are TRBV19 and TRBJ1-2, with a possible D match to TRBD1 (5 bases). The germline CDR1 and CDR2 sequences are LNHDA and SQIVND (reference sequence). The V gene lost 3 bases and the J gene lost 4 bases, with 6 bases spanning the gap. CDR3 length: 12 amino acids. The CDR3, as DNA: TGTGCCAGTAGTATGCAGGGCTATGGCTACACCTTC. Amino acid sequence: CASSMQGYGYTF.

CDR3 loop: CASSKSGQRASGANVLTF. CDR3 coding DNA: TGTGCCAGCAGCAAGTCGGGACAGAGAGCCTCTGGGGCCAACGTCCTGACTTTC. The chain recombines TRBV7-6 with TRBJ2-6; the match to TRBD1 covers 7 bases. The CDR3 length is 18 residues. The ends lost 5 bases at V and 0 bases at J; junction bases unmatched: 10. The germline gives CDR1 SGHVS, CDR2 FNYEAQ.

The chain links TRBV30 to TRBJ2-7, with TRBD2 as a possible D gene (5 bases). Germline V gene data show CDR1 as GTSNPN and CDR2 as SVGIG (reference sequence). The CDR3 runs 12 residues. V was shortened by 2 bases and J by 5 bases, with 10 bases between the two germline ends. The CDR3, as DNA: TGTGCCTGGAGTCATGGGAGTCACGAGCAGTACTTC. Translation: CAWSHGSHEQYF. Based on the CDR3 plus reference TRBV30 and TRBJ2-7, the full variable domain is SQTIHQWPATLVQPVGSPLSLECTVEGTSNPNLYWYRQAAGRGLQLLFYSVGIGQISSEVPQNLSASRPQDRQFILSSKKLLLSDSGFYLCAWSHGSHEQYFGPGTRLTVT.

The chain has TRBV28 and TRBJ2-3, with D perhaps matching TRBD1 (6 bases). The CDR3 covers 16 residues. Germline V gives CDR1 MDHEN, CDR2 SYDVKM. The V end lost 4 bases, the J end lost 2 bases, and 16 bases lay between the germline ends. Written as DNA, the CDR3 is TGTGCCAGCAGTTCGATACAGGGAACGTCCACAGATACGCAGTATTTT. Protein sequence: CASSSIQGTSTDTQYF.

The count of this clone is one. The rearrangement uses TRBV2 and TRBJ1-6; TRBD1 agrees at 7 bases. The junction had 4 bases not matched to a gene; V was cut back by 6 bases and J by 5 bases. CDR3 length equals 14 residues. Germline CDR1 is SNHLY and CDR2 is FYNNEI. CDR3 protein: CASRRGTDNSPLHF. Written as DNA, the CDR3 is TGTGCCAGCAGAAGGGGGACAGATAATTCACCCCTCCACTTT. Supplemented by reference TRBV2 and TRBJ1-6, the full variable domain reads EPEVTQTPSHQVTQMGQEVILRCVPISNHLYFYWYRQILGQKVEFLVSFYNNEISEKSEIFDDQFSVERPDGSNFTLKIRSTKLEDSAMYFCASRRGTDNSPLHFGNGTRLTVT.

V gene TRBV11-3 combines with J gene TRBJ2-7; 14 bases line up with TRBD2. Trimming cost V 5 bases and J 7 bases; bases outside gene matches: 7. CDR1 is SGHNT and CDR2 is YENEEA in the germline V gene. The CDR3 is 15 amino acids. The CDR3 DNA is TGTGCCAGCAGCACTGGACTAGCGGGAGGCGTGGAGCAGTACTTC. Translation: CASSTGLAGGVEQYF.

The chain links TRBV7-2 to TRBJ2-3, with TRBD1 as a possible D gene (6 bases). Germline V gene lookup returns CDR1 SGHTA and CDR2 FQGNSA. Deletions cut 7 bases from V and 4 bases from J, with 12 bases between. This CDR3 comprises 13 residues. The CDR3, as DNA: TGTGCCAGCATGGGGGCTGTACCAGATACGCAGTATTTT. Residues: CASMGAVPDTQYF. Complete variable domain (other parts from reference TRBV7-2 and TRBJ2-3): GAGVSQSPSNKVTEKGKDVELRCDPISGHTALYWYRQSLGQGLEFLIYFQGNSAPDKSGLPSDRFSAERTGGSVSTLTIQRTQQEDSAVYLCASMGAVPDTQYFGPGTRLTVL.

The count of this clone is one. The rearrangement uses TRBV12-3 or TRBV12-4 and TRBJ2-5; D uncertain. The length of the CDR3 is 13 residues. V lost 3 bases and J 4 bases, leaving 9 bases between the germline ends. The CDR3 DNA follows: TGTGCCAGCAGTTTTGGAGTGGCAGAGACCCAGTACTTC. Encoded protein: CASSFGVAETQYF.

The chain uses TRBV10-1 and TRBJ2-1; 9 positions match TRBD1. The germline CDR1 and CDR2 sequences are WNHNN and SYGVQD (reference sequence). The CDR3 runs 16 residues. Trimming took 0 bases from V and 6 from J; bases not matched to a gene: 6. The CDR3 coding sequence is TGCGCCAGCAGTGAGTCGGGACAGGGAGAAGGCAATGAGCAGTTCTTC. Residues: CASSESGQGEGNEQFF.

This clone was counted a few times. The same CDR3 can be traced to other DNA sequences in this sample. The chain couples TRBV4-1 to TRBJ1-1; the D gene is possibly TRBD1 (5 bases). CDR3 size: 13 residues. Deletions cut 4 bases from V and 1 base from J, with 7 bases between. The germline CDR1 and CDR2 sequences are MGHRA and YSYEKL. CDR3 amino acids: CASSPRENTEAFF. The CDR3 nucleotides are TGCGCCAGCAGCCCCAGGGAGAACACTGAAGCTTTCTTT.